Each of the 8 T cell receptor beta chains below was sequenced from the same sample in a study of blood T cell repertoires in COVID-19. Repertoires were generated with immunoSEQ multiplex PCR, while TCRdb's copy carries only in-frame clones and drops some. Among some 97,000 clones listed, over 75% were seen once. Material for sequencing was peripheral blood. The receptors originated from a woman aged 60 to 75 with acute or convalescent COVID-19.

This chain connects TRBV28 to TRBJ2-7; 11 nucleotides align to TRBD2. The V segment lost 5 bases and the J segment 2 bases; nucleotides outside the gene matches: 2. From germline, CDR1 is MDHEN and CDR2 SYDVKM. CDR3 length: 14 residues. Here the CDR3 reads CASSELAGAYEQYF. The CDR3, as DNA: TGTGCCAGCAGTGAACTAGCGGGAGCCTACGAGCAGTACTTC. Supplemented by reference TRBV28 and TRBJ2-7, the full variable domain reads DVKVTQSSRYLVKRTGEKVFLECVQDMDHENMFWYRQDPGLGLRLIYFSYDVKMKEKGDIPEGYSVSREKKERFSLILESASTNQTSMYLCASSELAGAYEQYFGPGTRLTVT.

The chain links TRBV5-4 to TRBJ1-2; D perhaps matches TRBD1 (5 bases). This CDR3 is 14 amino acids long. Germline CDR1 and CDR2: SGHNT and YYREEE (reference sequence). Trimming removed 1 base at V and 1 base at J, with 8 bases between. CDR3 region: CASSLQGSNYGYTF. As DNA, the CDR3 is TGTGCCAGCAGCTTGCAGGGAAGTAACTATGGCTACACCTTC.

This clone was observed a handful of times. The chain has TRBV2 and TRBJ2-7; D might be TRBD1 (5 bases). The V end was cut by 5 bases, the J end by 3 bases, with 11 bases between. The germline CDR1 and CDR2 sequences are SNHLY and FYNNEI. This CDR3 has 13 residues. DNA for the CDR3: TGTGCCAGCAGTCCAGACAGCCTCTACGAGCAGTACTTC. Its protein product is CASSPDSLYEQYF.

The CDR3 DNA reads TGTGCCAGCAGCTTAGCCGGGAGCACCTACGAGCAGTACTTC. It specifies CASSLAGSTYEQYF. The chain combines TRBV7-8 with TRBJ2-7, with D perhaps matching TRBD2 (6 bases). The CDR3 covers 14 residues. Germline assignment: CDR1 SGHVS and CDR2 FQNEAQ. The V gene lost 0 bases and the J gene lost 2 bases, with 8 bases spanning the gap.

The rearrangement uses TRBV19 and TRBJ1-1; D is unresolved. V dropped 3 bases and J dropped 4 bases, with 9 bases sitting between them. CDR1 LNHDA and CDR2 SQIVND come from the germline V gene (reference sequence). The CDR3 covers 13 residues. CDR3 protein: CASSISGSTEAFF. CDR3 sequence (DNA): TGTGCCAGTAGTATTTCCGGGAGCACTGAAGCTTTCTTT.

The gene calls are TRBV21-1 and TRBJ1-1; the tabulated D call, TRBD1, remains unverified against the DNA. TRBV21-1 is a documented pseudogene. CDR3 length: 16 residues. CDR3 sequence reads: CATPTRRRGSNTEAFF. DNA for the CDR3: TGTGCCACCCCAACTCGGCGCAGGGGGTCGAACACTGAAGCTTTCTTT.

The chain recombines TRBV4-1 with TRBJ1-6; the D is unclear. V dropped 3 bases and J dropped 0 bases, with 12 bases sitting between them. Germline CDR1 is MGHRA and CDR2 is YSYEKL. This CDR3 spans 17 amino acids. Here the CDR3 reads CASSHLESSSYNSPLHF. The CDR3, as DNA: TGCGCCAGCAGCCATTTGGAATCTAGCTCCTATAATTCACCCCTCCACTTT.

This chain connects TRBV7-2 to TRBJ1-3, with a tentative D call TRBD1 (5 bases). Germline CDR1 is SGHTA and CDR2 is FQGNSA. Trimming shortened V by 2 bases and J by 3 bases, and 11 bases separated the two germline ends. This CDR3 comprises 15 residues. CDR3: CASSLLSGNGNTIYF. The CDR3, as DNA: TGTGCCAGCAGCTTATTATCAGGGAATGGAAACACCATATATTTT.